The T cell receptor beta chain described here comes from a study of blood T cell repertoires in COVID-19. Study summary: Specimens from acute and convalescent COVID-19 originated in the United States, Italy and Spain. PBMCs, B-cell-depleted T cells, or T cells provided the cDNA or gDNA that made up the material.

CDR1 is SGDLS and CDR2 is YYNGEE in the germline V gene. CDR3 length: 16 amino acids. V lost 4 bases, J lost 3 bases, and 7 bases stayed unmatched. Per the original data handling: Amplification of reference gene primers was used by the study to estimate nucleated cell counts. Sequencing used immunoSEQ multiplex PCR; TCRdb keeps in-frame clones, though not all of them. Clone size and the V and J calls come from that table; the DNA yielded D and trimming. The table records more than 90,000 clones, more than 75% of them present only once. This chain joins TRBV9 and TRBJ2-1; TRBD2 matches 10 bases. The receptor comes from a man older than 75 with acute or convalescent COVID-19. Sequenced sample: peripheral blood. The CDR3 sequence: CASSSIAGGLYNEQFF. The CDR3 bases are TGTGCCAGCAGCAGCATAGCGGGAGGCCTCTACAATGAGCAGTTCTTC.